The entry below describes one T cell receptor (beta chain). Its specificity is unknown. The entry originates in a study of T cell repertoires in cytomegalovirus infection. Study information: As its CMV epitopes, the study selected recently identified HLA-C-restricted and well-studied HLA-B-restricted targets. CMV infection plus the matching HLA type was flagged by public TCR beta signatures.

Each CDR3 protein gets one entry after TCRdb re-called the reads with MiXCR. The top ten hold around an eighth of the sample, which has fewer than 1,000,000 distinct CDR3 sequences, approximately 32% seen once. Findings and caveats of the study: CMV-specific TCR beta clonotypes restricted by HLA-C were the ones dominating the ex vivo response.

This CDR3 spans 16 amino acids. V trimming: 1 base; J trimming: 3 bases; junction bases outside the gene matches: 6. The germline gives CDR1 DFQATT, CDR2 SNEGSKA (reference sequence). The sequences come from cultured CD8+ T cells from PBMCs, collected from culture after CMV antigen stimulation. The source is a human donor in good health (CMV status not recorded). Some clones in this sample may be carry-over from other donors' samples. The chain recombines TRBV20-1 with TRBJ2-1; 10 bases fit TRBD2. The CDR3 DNA follows: TGCAGTGCTAGAGCTTCTAGCGGGGGTTTCTACAATGAGCAGTTCTTC. Its translation is CSARASSGGFYNEQFF.